This T cell receptor (beta chain) is from a study of T cell responses to AZD1222 COVID-19 vaccine. Pooling was applied to second doses at about 4 or about 12 weeks. TCRdb keeps only in-frame clones here, not all; method: immunoSEQ multiplex PCR. The sample lists more than 70,000 clones; approximately 90% were seen once. This TCR derives from an adult who received the AZD1222 COVID-19 vaccine. The material was peripheral blood, obtained 28 days after the second AZD1222 dose.

CDR3 coding DNA: TGTGCCAGCATACCGGCAGGATACAATCAGCCCCAGCATTTT. Protein: CASIPAGYNQPQHF. J is TRBJ1-5 and V is TRBV28; D remains unclear. V was shortened by 7 bases and J by 3 bases, with 13 bases between the two germline ends. The CDR3 loop spans 14 amino acids. Germline V gene data show CDR1 as MDHEN and CDR2 as SYDVKM.